Each of the 4 T cell receptor beta chains below was sequenced from the same sample in a study of T cells in narcolepsy. Sequenced by immunoSEQ multiplex PCR; TCRdb stores in-frame clones only, minus some. The table has 11,000 or so clones, around 94% seen once; the top ten hold 0.85% to 1.3%. The sequenced material came from CD45RA- memory CD4+ T cells from PBMCs. These receptor sequences come from a human donor with narcolepsy.

Note on this clone: Other DNA sequences in this sample translate to the same CDR3. The chain recombines TRBV2 with TRBJ1-5; 9 bases map to TRBD1. Per the germline V gene, CDR1 is SNHLY and CDR2 is FYNNEI. The V gene end was trimmed by 6 bases and the J gene end by 2 bases; junction bases not matched to a gene: 2. This CDR3 region has 14 residues. The CDR3, as DNA: TGTGCCAGCAGGGACAGGGGTGGCAATCAGCCCCAGCATTTT. This sequence encodes CASRDRGGNQPQHF.

The V call is TRBV4-1, the J call TRBJ2-4; TRBD2 agrees at 11 bases. This CDR3 comprises 16 residues. The germline V gene has CDR1 MGHRA and CDR2 YSYEKL. V dropped 0 bases and J dropped 6; count of bases not matched to a gene: 4. In DNA form, the CDR3 reads TGCGCCAGCAGCCAAGAAGCTCTAGCGGGAGGAAACATTCAGTACTTC. Protein product: CASSQEALAGGNIQYF.

The chain recombines TRBV19 with TRBJ2-5, with D perhaps given as TRBD1 or TRBD2 (7 bases each). Trimming left V 11 bases short and J 2 bases short, with 18 bases between. Germline lookup yields CDR1 LNHDA and CDR2 SQIVND (reference sequence). This CDR3 spans 14 amino acids. CDR3 in amino acids: CACKRDSLQETQYF. The CDR3 region has the DNA TGTGCCTGTAAGCGGGACAGCCTACAAGAGACCCAGTACTTC. The whole variable domain, filled in from reference TRBV19 and TRBJ2-5, reads DGGITQSPKYLFRKEGQNVTLSCEQNLNHDAMYWYRQDPGQGLRLIYYSQIVNDFQKGDIAEGYSVSREKKESFPLTVTSAQKNPTAFYLCACKRDSLQETQYFGPGTRLLVL.

The rearrangement joins TRBV5-6 to TRBJ1-2; 10 nucleotides match TRBD1. J was trimmed by 1 base and V by 4 bases; bases with no gene match: 7. The CDR3 runs 16 residues. CDR1 and CDR2 (germline): SGHDT, YYEEEE. CDR3 protein: CASSPVRDRGNYGYTF. The DNA for the CDR3 is TGTGCCAGCAGCCCCGTCCGGGACAGGGGTAACTATGGCTACACCTTC. Complete variable domain (other parts from reference TRBV5-6 and TRBJ1-2): DAGVTQSPTHLIKTRGQQVTLRCSPKSGHDTVSWYQQALGQGPQFIFQYYEEEERQRGNFPDRFSGHQFPNYSSELNVNALLLGDSALYLCASSPVRDRGNYGYTFGSGTRLTVV.